The following is a TCR beta chain sequence with its context. The sample belongs to a study of blood T cell repertoires in COVID-19. Study details: T cells, B-cell-depleted T cells, or PBMCs supplied cDNA or gDNA.

The V end lost 3 bases, the J end lost 2 bases, and 9 bases lay between the germline ends. There are 14 residues in the CDR3. The germline V gene has CDR1 MGHRA and CDR2 YSYEKL. In the original workflow: Nucleated cell counts were estimated from reference gene primer amplification. Sequencing used immunoSEQ multiplex PCR; TCRdb keeps in-frame clones, though not all of them. V and J calls and clone size are copied from that table; D and trimming were computed from the DNA. The sample includes 150,000 to 250,000 clones, 80% to 85% of them seen just once. Study members were between about 18 and 100 years old and lived in around 24 US regions. Membership in each cohort depended on participant-reported clinical history.

The clonotype originates from a middle-aged man who had recovered from COVID-19. This chain connects TRBV4-1 to TRBJ2-3, with a possible D match to TRBD2 (5 bases). The sequenced sample was PBMCs or T cells enriched from blood (not recorded which). The CDR3 nucleotides are TGCGCCAGCAGCCAGGACTTTTCCACAGATACGCAGTATTTT. Residues: CASSQDFSTDTQYF.